A single T cell receptor beta chain is shown here with its context. The clone's antigen remains unknown. Within one base of it there is no much larger clone, and no base qualities were kept. PBMCs were isolated by Ficoll-Paque density gradient centrifugation. According to the germline V gene, CDR1 reads SNHLY and CDR2 reads FYNNEI. The cysteine opens and the phenylalanine closes a CDR3 of 16 amino acids. This entry keeps only the CDR3 DNA: 48 bases, framed from base 1. Relative to germline, V is missing 5 bases and J is missing 6 bases, with 10 bases of the junction outside any gene match. The data belong to a study of T-cell memory formation after mild COVID-19 (dated by TCRdb to 2020 to 2023). For the wider study: TCR sequence clusters from the two donors were largely donor specific. The cohort was made up of two young adult volunteers, one female and one male, who were previously healthy. Longitudinal TCRalpha and TCRbeta repertoire sequencing tracked T-cell clones expanding and contracting after mild COVID-19 in a couple of donors.

Sequencing used an Illumina NovaSeq 6000. Using 5'RACE with constant-segment primers, TCRalpha and TCRbeta cDNA libraries were constructed, with sample barcodes and unique molecular identifiers added in the process. RNA was extracted from every sample with Trizol reagent. Libraries were amplified in two PCR steps, with a second sample barcode and Illumina TruSeq adapters added in the second step. Sequencing of the libraries was done on an Illumina NovaSeq, producing 2 x 150 bp paired-end reads. In the source study's methods: Demultiplexing of reads and collapsing into UMI-guided consensus sequences were performed with migec v1.2.7. Using mixcr v2.1.11, UMI consensuses were aligned to TRA and TRB V and J templates and then assembled into clonotypes. A clonotype was counted as expanded or contracted only when both edgeR and NoisET called the clonotype significant, with the noise models trained on biological replicates. edgeR calls used a false discovery rate-adjusted p below 0.01 and a log2 fold-change threshold of 1. PCA with hierarchical clustering of max-normalized trajectories of the 1000 most abundant clonotypes was used as exploratory dynamics analysis. The CD4 or CD8 phenotype of responding clones was assigned using the separately sequenced CD4+ and CD8+ repertoires. TCRdb handled the public reads itself, with Q25 trimming in fastp and clone calling in MiXCR, and kept productive beta chains. Rows with one shared CDR3 protein collapse into an entry with the most common genes and DNA. Clone size and V and J calls follow TCRdb, not the original study. Recorded for this sample are more than 70,000 distinct CDR3 sequences; 14% of them occurred a single time. The ten largest clonotypes hold 25% to 35% of the sample.

What the authors observed across the whole study: Contracting CD4+ clones were located mainly in the CM and EM memory subsets, whereas CD8+ clones were found to be enriched in EMRA. Only a couple of mild cases were covered in the study, and larger cohorts including severe cases with pre-infection samples were considered necessary. The detection of some responding clones in pre-infection memory suggests that pre-existing cross-reactive memory T cells joined the SARS-CoV-2 response. The second-wave clones that peaked on day 37 were not confirmed to be SARS-CoV-2 specific. Balanced CD4/CD8 phenotypes were observed for clones contracting from day 15 to 85, whereas a bias towards CD4+ was observed for a second wave of clones expanding from day 15 to 37.

The source material was PBMCs or a T cell subset sorted from them (not recorded which). The rearrangement combines TRBV2 with TRBJ2-1; 10 junctional bases match TRBD2. This receptor was identified in an adult woman who had mild COVID-19 (a few samples of this study predate the infection). The sample titles of this study are shuffled in the database, so cell type and time point are left out; the donor was told from shared clones. The CDR3 loop reads CASSPPGPSGGNEQFF. In nucleotides, the sequence is TGTGCCAGCAGTCCCCCCGGGCCTAGCGGGGGCAATGAGCAGTTCTTC.